A selection of T cell receptor beta chains follows, all from one sample in a study of T cell repertoires in cytomegalovirus infection. TCRdb re-called the reads with MiXCR, one entry per CDR3 protein. The table shows roughly 640,000 distinct CDR3 sequences, with 24% occurring only once. Material for sequencing was CD8+ T cells from PBMCs. The receptors originated from a human donor in good health (CMV status not recorded). Some clones in this sample may be carry-over from other donors' samples. The CDR3 runs from the conserved cysteine through the conserved F or W. Each record gives: J gene, D gene, V gene, clone size, CDR3 protein, CDR3 DNA. D genes are given only for firm matches. The size field is filled for only some rows; it gives once, few, many or a size class.

J gene: TRBJ1-2
D gene: .
V gene: TRBV7-9
clone size: many
CDR3 protein: CASSPKEGGYTF
CDR3 DNA: TGTGCCAGCAGCCCAAAAGAAGGTGGCTACACCTTC

J gene: TRBJ2-5
D gene: TRBD2
V gene: TRBV6-1
clone size: .
CDR3 protein: CASSNSGGPGGDQYF
CDR3 DNA: TGTGCCAGCAGTAATAGCGGGGGGCCCGGCGGGGACCAGTACTTC

J gene: TRBJ1-1
D gene: .
V gene: TRBV9
clone size: few
CDR3 protein: CASSGVSPQSTFF
CDR3 DNA: TGTGCCAGCAGCGGCGTCAGCCCCCAGTCGACTTTCTTT

J gene: TRBJ1-2
D gene: .
V gene: TRBV12-3/TRBV12-4
clone size: .
CDR3 protein: CASRSGPYGYTF
CDR3 DNA: TGTGCCAGCAGGAGCGGGCCTTATGGCTACACCTTC

J gene: TRBJ1-2
D gene: .
V gene: TRBV29-1
clone size: .
CDR3 protein: CSVLVAEYGYTF
CDR3 DNA: TGCAGCGTTCTTGTGGCGGAGTATGGCTACACCTTC

J gene: TRBJ2-1
D gene: .
V gene: TRBV12-3/TRBV12-4
clone size: once
CDR3 protein: CASSFGLFEQFF
CDR3 DNA: TGTGCCAGCAGTTTCGGACTATTTGAGCAGTTCTTC

J gene: TRBJ1-5
D gene: .
V gene: TRBV6-2/TRBV6-3
clone size: few
CDR3 protein: CASSYLASQQPQHF
CDR3 DNA: TGTGCCAGCAGTTACCTGGCGTCGCAACAGCCCCAGCATTTT

J gene: TRBJ2-1
D gene: TRBD2
V gene: TRBV7-6
clone size: many
CDR3 protein: CASSLVGGDLSYNEQFF
CDR3 DNA: TGTGCCAGCAGCTTAGTGGGGGGGGACCTCTCCTACAATGAGCAGTTCTTC

J gene: TRBJ1-3
D gene: .
V gene: TRBV14
clone size: few
CDR3 protein: CASSRWGQPHTIYF
CDR3 DNA: TGTGCCAGCAGCCGGTGGGGTCAGCCTCACACCATATATTTT

J gene: TRBJ2-5
D gene: .
V gene: TRBV20-1
clone size: .
CDR3 protein: CSASRSGVQETQYF
CDR3 DNA: TGCAGTGCTAGCCGGTCGGGGGTCCAAGAGACCCAGTACTTC

J gene: TRBJ2-7
D gene: .
V gene: TRBV6-2/TRBV6-3
clone size: .
CDR3 protein: CASSYDGTYEQYF
CDR3 DNA: TGTGCCAGCAGTTACGACGGTACCTACGAGCAGTACTTC

J gene: TRBJ2-1
D gene: TRBD2
V gene: TRBV20-1
clone size: .
CDR3 protein: CSATSGGAYNEQFF
CDR3 DNA: TGCAGTGCTACCAGCGGGGGGGCATATAATGAGCAGTTCTTC

J gene: TRBJ2-2
D gene: .
V gene: TRBV7-9
clone size: .
CDR3 protein: CASSPKGRNTGELFF
CDR3 DNA: TGTGCCAGCAGCCCCAAGGGGAGGAACACCGGGGAGCTGTTTTTT

J gene: TRBJ2-3
D gene: .
V gene: TRBV10-2
clone size: .
CDR3 protein: CASIQGRADTQYF
CDR3 DNA: TGCGCCAGCATTCAGGGTCGAGCAGATACGCAGTATTTT

J gene: TRBJ2-3
D gene: TRBD2
V gene: TRBV28
clone size: many
CDR3 protein: CASSWGGESDTQYF
CDR3 DNA: TGTGCCAGCAGTTGGGGAGGGGAGTCAGATACGCAGTATTTT

J gene: TRBJ2-5
D gene: TRBD2
V gene: TRBV20-1
clone size: many
CDR3 protein: CSAPRLAGGRETQYF
CDR3 DNA: TGCAGTGCTCCCAGACTAGCGGGGGGTCGGGAGACCCAGTACTTC

J gene: TRBJ1-1
D gene: TRBD1
V gene: TRBV29-1
clone size: many
CDR3 protein: CSGITGTGQGEAFF
CDR3 DNA: TGCAGCGGGATCACCGGGACAGGTCAGGGTGAAGCTTTCTTT

J gene: TRBJ2-6
D gene: TRBD2
V gene: TRBV29-1
clone size: .
CDR3 protein: CSVSSAGGPSGANVLTF
CDR3 DNA: TGCAGCGTTTCCAGCGCGGGGGGGCCTTCTGGGGCCAACGTCCTGACTTTC

J gene: TRBJ1-5
D gene: .
V gene: TRBV28
clone size: few
CDR3 protein: CASSLVGARNQPQHF
CDR3 DNA: TGTGCCAGCAGTTTGGTTGGGGCCCGCAATCAGCCCCAGCATTTT

J gene: TRBJ2-1
D gene: TRBD2
V gene: TRBV2
clone size: .
CDR3 protein: CASNSPRTSGYNEQFF
CDR3 DNA: TGTGCCAGCAACTCGCCCAGGACTAGCGGTTACAATGAGCAGTTCTTC

J gene: TRBJ2-3
D gene: TRBD1
V gene: TRBV5-6
clone size: once
CDR3 protein: CASGYGTANTDTQYF
CDR3 DNA: TGTGCCAGCGGCTACGGGACAGCCAACACAGATACGCAGTATTTT

J gene: TRBJ1-6
D gene: TRBD1
V gene: TRBV28
clone size: many
CDR3 protein: CASSLNRGNSPLHF
CDR3 DNA: TGTGCCAGCAGTTTAAACAGGGGCAATTCACCCCTCCACTTT

J gene: TRBJ2-7
D gene: .
V gene: TRBV29-1
clone size: .
CDR3 protein: CSVEAGAGDEQYF
CDR3 DNA: TGCAGCGTTGAAGCCGGTGCAGGTGACGAGCAGTACTTC

J gene: TRBJ2-7
D gene: .
V gene: TRBV7-6
clone size: many
CDR3 protein: CASSHGEYDEQYF
CDR3 DNA: TGTGCCAGCAGCCATGGGGAGTACGACGAGCAGTACTTC

J gene: TRBJ2-1
D gene: TRBD2
V gene: TRBV7-8
clone size: many
CDR3 protein: CASSSKGLGTNEQFF
CDR3 DNA: TGTGCCAGCAGCTCAAAGGGACTAGGGACCAATGAGCAGTTCTTC

J gene: TRBJ1-2
D gene: .
V gene: TRBV5-6
clone size: many
CDR3 protein: CASSSGSDYGYTF
CDR3 DNA: TGTGCCAGCAGCTCCGGCTCGGACTATGGCTACACCTTC